Listed below are T cell receptor beta chains from one sample, sequenced in a study of blood T cell repertoires in COVID-19. TCRdb's copy holds only in-frame clones and misses some; the assay was immunoSEQ multiplex PCR. This sample yields over 110,000 clones, of which roughly 84% are seen a single time; roughly 3.7% belongs to the top ten. Sequences were obtained from PBMCs or T cells enriched from blood (not recorded which). These receptors were taken from a man between 45 and 60 years old in a cohort exposed to, infected with or recovered from COVID-19 (not recorded which). The CDR3 runs from the conserved cysteine through the conserved F or W. The order of the fields is CDR3 protein, V gene, J gene.

CASTLGGGGDTQYF	TRBV4-1	TRBJ2-3
CASSRRGTETYNEQFF	TRBV3-1/TRBV3-2	TRBJ2-1
CASSFRRSAAPMTQYF	TRBV5-4	TRBJ2-5
CASSRGGYNEQFF	TRBV12-3/TRBV12-4	TRBJ2-1
CATSSGQGEEKLFF	TRBV15	TRBJ1-4
CASSHGAATNEKLFF	TRBV4-1	TRBJ1-4
CASSLLTYEQYF	TRBV5-6	TRBJ2-7
CASGPGTGGADEQYF	TRBV12-5	TRBJ2-7
CASSSNTYNSPLHF	TRBV7-9	TRBJ1-6
CASSWQTTAYYEQYF	TRBV5-5	TRBJ2-7
CASLRPGGGDQPQHF	TRBV6-5	TRBJ1-5
CASSPRGRETQYF	TRBV7-9	TRBJ2-5
CASSNLAGQFF	TRBV6-2/TRBV6-3	TRBJ2-1
CASSLAGSYEQYF	TRBV5-1	TRBJ2-7
CASSGGLGSYEQYF	TRBV25-1	TRBJ2-7
CASSQDGTGADYGYTF	TRBV3-1/TRBV3-2	TRBJ1-2
CASSFVAGNTGELFF	TRBV5-1	TRBJ2-2
CASSPGTGGEETQYF	TRBV11-3	TRBJ2-5
CASSPTVNYGYTF	TRBV5-4	TRBJ1-2
CASGSGTGVNEQFF	TRBV9	TRBJ2-1
CASSVDSPETQYF	TRBV9	TRBJ2-5
CATSDLRIGTGELGSPNEQFF	TRBV24-1	TRBJ2-1
CASSPLAGAYEQYF	TRBV6-5	TRBJ2-7
CASSLLSTSGSLYNEQFF	TRBV7-3	TRBJ2-1
CASPKSGRGTYGYTF	TRBV7-4	TRBJ1-2
CASSLFPTGRHGYTF	TRBV7-9	TRBJ1-2
CASNPRAETQYF	TRBV28	TRBJ2-5
CASSNQGNYGYTF	TRBV7-9	TRBJ1-2
CASSVGLAYEQYF	TRBV9	TRBJ2-7
CASSLGQLNYGYTF	TRBV5-1	TRBJ1-2
CAWTPGYRSEDTQYF	TRBV30	TRBJ2-3
CASSQVTSGRNTGELFF	TRBV3-1/TRBV3-2	TRBJ2-2
CATSDHGTGETNYGYTF	TRBV24-1	TRBJ1-2